The 29 T cell receptor beta chains below come from one sample, sequenced in a study of blood T cells in healthy people across ages. PCR was performed a second time for roughly 7 to 12 cycles using a sample-barcoded 5' primer and a J-beta primer mix. TCRdb fed the 5' RACE reads into MiXCR, producing one record per CDR3 protein. The repertoire includes more than 700,000 distinct CDR3 sequences, 46% of them detected once, and around 18% sits in the top ten. Sequenced material: blood. These TCRs come from a man aged 80 or over in good health.

This chain links TRBV29-1 with TRBJ2-1; 8 bases are shared with TRBD2. The assigned J gene may be wrong: the sequence end matches TRBJ2-7 better. From germline, CDR1 is SQVTM and CDR2 ANQGSEA. The CDR3 sequence is 18 residues long. In nucleotides, the CDR3 is TGCAGCGTTGTAATACCCTCTCTAGAGCGGGAGTTCTACAATGAGCAGTACTTC. Residues: CSVVIPSLEREFYNEQYF.

The table lists this clonotype with a few counts. The chain joins TRBV4-2 to TRBJ2-7; D is unclear. CDR3 length equals 17 residues. CDR1 is LGHNA and CDR2 is YNFKEQ in the germline V gene. V lost 0 bases and J lost 3, with 18 bases in between. The CDR3 is CASSQDGPEGPIYEQYF. The CDR3 bases are TGTGCCAGCAGCCAAGATGGGCCGGAAGGGCCGATCTACGAGCAGTACTTC.

This chain connects TRBV20-1 to TRBJ2-5; D is ambiguous. CDR3 size: 14 residues. Germline V gene data show CDR1 as DFQATT and CDR2 as SNEGSKA (reference sequence). The ends were cut back, 5 bases at V and 4 bases at J, with 17 bases in the middle. In DNA, the CDR3 is TGCAGTGCTGGCCCCCACAGCGCTCTAGAGACCCAGTACTTC. Amino acids: CSAGPHSALETQYF.

The V call is TRBV7-2, the J call TRBJ1-4; no definite D call. V was shortened by 4 bases and J by 6 bases, with 12 bases between the two germline ends. The CDR3 is 14 residues long. Germline V gene sequence: CDR1 SGHTA, CDR2 FQGNSA. The CDR3: CASSSARVDEKLFF. In DNA, the CDR3 is TGTGCCAGCAGCTCGGCAAGGGTTGATGAAAAACTGTTTTTT. The full variable domain, its missing parts supplied by reference TRBV7-2 and TRBJ1-4, is GAGVSQSPSNKVTEKGKDVELRCDPISGHTALYWYRQSLGQGLEFLIYFQGNSAPDKSGLPSDRFSAERTGGSVSTLTIQRTQQEDSAVYLCASSSARVDEKLFFGSGTQLSVL.

J is TRBJ2-3 and V is TRBV25-1; TRBD2 matches 8 bases. CDR1 is MGHDK and CDR2 is SYGVNS in the germline V gene. This CDR3 has 15 residues. V shed 3 bases and J 5 bases; nucleotides not matched to a gene: 7. CDR3 coding DNA: TGTGCCAGCAGTGACAGCGGGAGTCCAAGAGATACGCAGTATTTT. Amino acids: CASSDSGSPRDTQYF.

The chain is built from TRBV4-1 and TRBJ2-5, with 9 bases identical to TRBD1. The CDR3 runs 15 residues. J lost 2 bases, V lost 3 bases, and 4 bases had no gene match. CDR1 MGHRA and CDR2 YSYEKL come from the germline V gene. In DNA form, the CDR3 reads TGCGCCAGCAGCCACTTTGGACAGGGGCAAGAGACCCAGTACTTC. Protein sequence: CASSHFGQGQETQYF.

The sample holds a few counts of this clonotype. The chain employs TRBV20-1 and TRBJ2-5, with a weak D call TRBD2 (6 bases). This CDR3 has 14 residues. Trimming took off 3 bases at V and 1 base at J, with 12 bases between the two ends. Looked up from germline, CDR1 is DFQATT and CDR2 is SNEGSKA (reference sequence). The DNA for the CDR3 is TGCAGTGCTAGGGAATCTAGCGTCCAAGAGACCCAGTACTTC. This translates into CSARESSVQETQYF.

The chain links TRBV30 to TRBJ2-7; 9 positions match TRBD1. The CDR3 loop spans 20 amino acids. In germline, CDR1 is GTSNPN, CDR2 SVGIG (reference sequence). V trimming: 2 bases; J trimming: 4 bases; junction bases outside the gene matches: 24. Written as DNA, the CDR3 is TGTGCCTGGAGTTTAGTGTGGGGTCCGGGACAGGGATCCCTTGGGTACGAGCAGTACTTC. Translated: CAWSLVWGPGQGSLGYEQYF.

This clonotype has a handful of counts. J is TRBJ2-5 and V is TRBV7-2; TRBD1 matches 7 bases. Germline CDR1 is SGHTA and CDR2 is FQGNSA. The CDR3 has 14 amino acids. With V trimmed by 4 bases and J by 5 bases, 7 bases remained unmatched. CDR3 coding DNA: TGTGCCAGCAGCTCCAACAGGGGTACGGAGACCCAGTACTTC. Amino acids: CASSSNRGTETQYF. The entire variable domain, with the rest obtained from reference TRBV7-2 and TRBJ2-5, is as follows: GAGVSQSPSNKVTEKGKDVELRCDPISGHTALYWYRQSLGQGLEFLIYFQGNSAPDKSGLPSDRFSAERTGGSVSTLTIQRTQQEDSAVYLCASSSNRGTETQYFGPGTRLLVL.

This clonotype was seen a single time. The germline gene is not matched at one end of the junction; a read error may be the cause. The CDR3 nucleotides read TGTGCCAGTAGCGGAGGGACTGGCCAAGAGACCCAGTACTTC. Translating it yields CASSGGTGQETQYF. The chain joins TRBV9 to TRBJ2-5, with D possibly TRBD2 on 6 matching bases. CDR1 and CDR2 (germline): SGDLS, YYNGEE. This CDR3 spans 14 amino acids. Supplemented by reference TRBV9 and TRBJ2-5, the full variable domain reads DSGVTQTPKHLITATGQRVTLRCSPRSGDLSVYWYQQSLDQGLQFLIQYYNGEERAKGNILERFSAQQFPDLHSELNLSSLELGDSALYFCASSGGTGQETQYFGPGTRLLVL.

The V and J genes are TRBV24-1 and TRBJ2-2; D is ambiguous. V was cut by 7 bases and J by 3 bases, with 11 bases left in between. CDR1 is KGHDR, CDR2 SFDVKD, per germline. The CDR3 length is 14 residues. The CDR3 protein is CATRVSQDTGELFF. CDR3 nucleotides: TGTGCCACCAGGGTATCCCAGGACACCGGGGAGCTGTTTTTT.

The CDR3 region has the DNA TGCAGTGCCACGGGACGGACACGACCCTACGAGCAGTACTTC. This sequence encodes CSATGRTRPYEQYF. The rearrangement links TRBV20-1 to TRBJ2-7; D possibly uses TRBD1 or TRBD2 (5 bases each). Trimming removed 6 bases from V and 2 bases from J, with 17 bases in between. Germline V gene sequence: CDR1 DFQATT, CDR2 SNEGSKA (reference sequence). CDR3 length: 14 residues.

The chain is built from TRBV6-5 and TRBJ2-7; 8 nucleotides agree with TRBD2. Germline V gene lookup returns CDR1 MNHEY and CDR2 SVGAGI. The junction had 5 bases not matched to a gene; V was cut back by 7 bases and J by 3 bases. This CDR3 has 13 residues. CDR3 DNA: TGTGCCAGCAAGCGGGAGACTTTCTACGAGCAGTACTTC. It translates to CASKRETFYEQYF.

This chain joins TRBV29-1 and TRBJ2-1, with TRBD2 identical over 11 bases. After removal of 3 bases from V and 5 bases from J, the junction contained 9 bases not matched to a gene. Looked up from germline, CDR1 is SQVTM and CDR2 is ANQGSEA. The CDR3 spans 16 residues. The CDR3 region has the DNA TGCAGCGTTGATGAGGTAGCGGGAGGGTTCCACAATGAGCAGTTCTTC. Translating gives CSVDEVAGGFHNEQFF.

This clonotype was counted many times. The V call is TRBV12-3 or TRBV12-4, the J call TRBJ1-4; 9 bases are shared with TRBD1. The V segment lost 7 bases and the J segment 7 bases; nucleotides outside the gene matches: 7. The CDR3 sequence is 14 residues long. CDR3 bases: TGTGCCAGCACCCTACAGGGGGCGAGTGAAAAACTGTTTTTT. Protein: CASTLQGASEKLFF.

The chain joins TRBV6-2 or TRBV6-3 to TRBJ2-3, with 8 bases fitting TRBD2. Germline V gene data show CDR1 as MNHEY and CDR2 as SVGEGT. The length of the CDR3 is 16 residues. The V gene end was trimmed by 2 bases and the J gene end by 4 bases; junction bases not matched to a gene: 8. The CDR3 nucleotides read TGTGCCAGCAGTTACCGGAGCGGGGGATGGCCAGATACGCAGTATTTT. Encoded protein: CASSYRSGGWPDTQYF.

In its sample, this clonotype was seen many times. The chain recombines TRBV15 with TRBJ2-1; no clear D. From germline, CDR1 is LNHNV and CDR2 YYDKDF (reference sequence). V lost 0 bases to trimming and J lost 7 bases, with 13 bases between them. There are 15 residues in the CDR3. The CDR3 coding sequence is TGTGCCACCAGCAGAGATGGGATAGACGGAAATGAGCAGTTCTTC. Translating it yields CATSRDGIDGNEQFF.

The table lists this clonotype with many counts. The chain carries TRBV2 and TRBJ2-5, with D possibly TRBD1 on 6 matching bases. Per the germline V gene, CDR1 is SNHLY and CDR2 is FYNNEI. V gave up 2 bases and J gave up 5 bases, with 6 bases separating them. CDR3 size: 12 residues. The CDR3 bases are TGTGCCAGCAGTGAACAGGGGGAGACCCAGTACTTC. Amino acids: CASSEQGETQYF.

This rearrangement joins TRBV30 to TRBJ2-5; D unresolved. The CDR3 runs 11 residues. Trimming took off 3 bases at V and 0 bases at J, with 2 bases between the two ends. Germline assignment: CDR1 GTSNPN and CDR2 SVGIG (reference sequence). Here the CDR3 DNA reads TGTGCCTGGAGCGACCAAGAGACCCAGTACTTC. Translated: CAWSDQETQYF.

This chain connects TRBV4-3 to TRBJ2-6; D perhaps matches TRBD2 (5 bases). Trimming took off 4 bases at V and 2 bases at J, with 12 bases between the two ends. Germline V lookup: CDR1 LGHNA, CDR2 YSLEER. The length of the CDR3 is 16 residues. The CDR3 reads CASSRELGPGANVLTF. The CDR3 bases are TGCGCCAGCAGCCGAGAACTAGGGCCTGGGGCCAACGTCCTGACTTTC.

The chain carries TRBV6-6 and TRBJ2-3, with D hard to call. The CDR3 is made up of 14 amino acids. V lost 7 bases, J lost 0 bases, and 11 bases lay in between. Germline V gene sequence: CDR1 MNHNY, CDR2 SVGAGI (reference sequence). CDR3 loop: CASTPSTSTDTQYF. Here the CDR3 DNA reads TGTGCCAGCACCCCCTCAACTAGCACAGATACGCAGTATTTT.

The chain carries TRBV9 and TRBJ2-4, with 8 bases aligning to TRBD1. J was trimmed by 6 bases and V by 4 bases; bases with no gene match: 9. The CDR3 loop spans 15 amino acids. The germline CDR1 and CDR2 sequences are SGDLS and YYNGEE. For the CDR3, the DNA is TGTGCCAGCAGCCCCCCAGGGGGCGGTGGAAACATTCAGTACTTC. As protein: CASSPPGGGGNIQYF.

This clonotype was observed many times. J is TRBJ2-7 and V is TRBV4-1; TRBD2 aligns across 14 bases. V was pared by 2 bases and J by 2 bases, with 2 bases of the junction left unmatched. The germline V gene has CDR1 MGHRA and CDR2 YSYEKL. CDR3 length equals 16 residues. DNA of the CDR3: TGCGCCAGCAGCCAACGACTAGCGGGAGGGACCTACGAGCAGTACTTC. This gives the protein CASSQRLAGGTYEQYF.

This clonotype has just a few counts. The chain uses TRBV20-1 and TRBJ2-3, with TRBD2 identical over 7 bases. J lost 2 bases, V lost 6 bases, and 14 bases had no gene match. The CDR3 consists of 16 residues. Germline CDR1 reads DFQATT; CDR2 reads SNEGSKA (reference sequence). CDR3 loop: CSAEPGAGEVTDTQYF. In DNA, the CDR3 is TGCAGTGCCGAACCTGGCGCGGGAGAAGTCACAGATACGCAGTATTTT.

V is TRBV10-2 and J is TRBJ1-2; D ambiguous. From germline, CDR1 is WSHSY and CDR2 SAAADI. This CDR3 region has 14 residues. V was shortened by 3 bases and J by 3 bases, with 11 bases between the two germline ends. CDR3 DNA: TGCGCCAGCAGTGATTTCAAGATGGACTATGGCTACACCTTC. Translated, it gives CASSDFKMDYGYTF.

This CDR3 is CASSLAWGSPGNEQFF. DNA of the CDR3: TGTGCCAGCAGCTTAGCTTGGGGGTCACCGGGAAATGAGCAGTTCTTC. This chain joins TRBV7-2 and TRBJ2-1, with D perhaps matching TRBD1 or TRBD2 (5 bases each). The V gene lost 0 bases and the J gene lost 7 bases, with 16 bases spanning the gap. CDR3 length: 16 amino acids. CDR1 SGHTA and CDR2 FQGNSA come from the germline V gene.

The table lists this clonotype with a few counts. This sequence joins TRBV27 and TRBJ2-7, with a possible D match to TRBD2 (5 bases). The CDR3 runs 12 residues. V gave up 7 bases and J gave up 5 bases, with 12 bases separating them. Germline CDR1 reads MNHEY; CDR2 reads SMNVEV (reference sequence). The CDR3 loop is CASKTSWNEQYF. CDR3 bases: TGTGCCAGCAAAACTAGTTGGAACGAGCAGTACTTC.

In nucleotides, the CDR3 is TGTGCCAGCAGTGAAGCCCCTATAGCGGGAGGGAGGGATACGCAGTATTTT. It specifies CASSEAPIAGGRDTQYF. This chain joins TRBV6-1 and TRBJ2-3, with 11 positions matching TRBD2. The CDR3 runs 17 residues. Germline V lookup: CDR1 MNHNS, CDR2 SASEGT. V lost 0 bases to trimming and J lost 6 bases; unmatched junction nucleotides: 8.

The chain is built from TRBV2 and TRBJ2-2; 9 bases fit TRBD1. The CDR3 loop spans 19 amino acids. The germline V gene has CDR1 SNHLY and CDR2 FYNNEI. The J segment lost 2 bases and the V segment lost 6 bases, leaving 16 bases of the junction unmatched. CDR3 in amino acids: CASRAGTGRQRDNTGELFF. In DNA, the CDR3 is TGTGCCAGCAGAGCCGGGACAGGGAGACAGCGGGACAACACCGGGGAGCTGTTTTTT.